What follows is one TCR beta chain and its context. Libraries were prepared by immunoSEQ multiplex PCR; TCRdb keeps only in-frame clonotypes and omits some of them. The data contain about 350,000 clones, about 89% of them seen just once; the ten biggest clones take up 5%. Losses at the gene ends were 3 bases for V and 4 bases for J; bases not matched to a gene: 1. The CDR3 is made up of 14 amino acids. From germline, CDR1 is SNHLY and CDR2 FYNNEI. The sample belongs to a study of Ad26.COV2.S vaccination and SARS-CoV-2 variants. About the study: The donor was enrolled in the Ad26.COV2.S arm of the COV1001 trial.

Sample treatment: roughly 19 received Ad26.COV2.S at low or high dose, single or two shots; a few received placebo; per-sample allocation not given. It was on day 63 after the first vaccine or placebo injection that samples were taken. Immunization relied on an Ad26 vector, which expressed Wuhan-strain SARS-CoV-2 spike. The sample consisted of peripheral blood, taken in a trial of Ad26.COV2.S vaccine versus placebo. The gene calls are TRBV2 and TRBJ2-3, with 10 bases aligning to TRBD1. The TCR comes from a person between 18 and 59 years old who received the Ad26.COV2.S COVID-19 vaccine or a placebo. CDR3 residues: CASSDGTGADTQYF. The CDR3 nucleotides read TGTGCCAGCAGTGACGGGACAGGGGCAGATACGCAGTATTTT.